This T cell receptor (beta chain) was captured by sequencing in a study of tumor and adjacent non-tumor tissue in lung cancer. Study-wide background: The cohort had about twelve adenocarcinoma, 2 squamous cell and 1 small cell patients.

This clonotype was counted only a few times. The antigen is unknown. No cell sorting was done before RNA was extracted from the tissue. Newly diagnosed lung cancer patients had thoracic surgery in China, August–late 2014, without prior chemotherapy. Notes on the study in general: Normal lung showed higher cumulative top 100 clone frequency than tumor. Compared with tumor, normal lung showed significantly lower TCR diversity.

TCRbeta libraries were built with three rounds of nested PCR, modified from ARM-PCR. TCRdb re-analysed the multiplex PCR reads in MiXCR, keeping a single row per CDR3 protein. Of about 75,000 distinct CDR3 sequences listed, more than 60% are singletons. CDR3 length: 14 residues. After removal of 6 bases from V and 7 bases from J, the junction contained 6 bases not matched to a gene. The chain has TRBV12-3 or TRBV12-4 and TRBJ1-5, with 10 bases fitting TRBD1. The TCR originated in a woman in her forties or fifties with non-small cell lung cancer. Sequenced sample: lung tumor tissue. The CDR3 here is CASSPGTGVQPQHF. The CDR3 nucleotides read TGTGCCAGCAGCCCCGGGACAGGGGTCCAGCCCCAGCATTTT.